This TCR beta chain appears in the sequencing data of a study of OX40 agonist ivuxolimab in advanced cancers. Study details: Patients got intravenous ivuxolimab at 0.01 to 10 mg/kg every 2 weeks.

Drawing of blood for sampling happened at baseline, at cycle 4 day 1, and at cycle 7 day 1. On this clone itself: Antigen unknown.

General study results and limits: Expanded peripheral T cell antigen specificity was not determined. Normalized expansion of T-cell clones was also low for some nonresponders.

Sequencing was performed with immunoSEQ multiplex PCR; in TCRdb, only in-frame clones are kept and a portion is missing. The table lists some 100,000 clones, almost 90% of them singletons. CDR1 and CDR2 (germline): SGHDN, FVKESK. The germline V and J ends were trimmed by 2 bases and 1 base, with 17 bases remaining between them. The CDR3 is made up of 17 amino acids. The origin of this receptor is an adult with an advanced solid tumor such as melanoma, head and neck, liver or kidney cancer. The rearrangement uses TRBV14 and TRBJ1-1; D unclear. The specimen comprised CD4+ or CD8+ T cells sorted from blood, sampled in a trial of the OX40 agonist ivuxolimab. The CDR3 here is CASSQKPSTRANTEAFF. The CDR3 DNA reads as TGTGCCAGCAGCCAAAAACCCTCGACAAGGGCGAACACTGAAGCTTTCTTT.